The 30 T cell receptor beta chains below were found in one sample sequenced in a study of T cell changes during pregnancy in multiple sclerosis. Repertoires were generated with immunoSEQ multiplex PCR, while TCRdb's copy carries only in-frame clones and drops some. The sample records about 34,000 clones, about nine tenths being singletons. Sequences were derived from CD8+ T cells from peripheral blood mononuclear cells, sampled after pregnancy. All receptors come from a female donor with multiple sclerosis, enrolled in a pregnancy study.

This chain links TRBV6-4 with TRBJ2-3; 15 bases fit TRBD2. V was clipped by 2 bases and J by 4 bases; unmatched bases: 1. The CDR3 has 16 amino acids. From germline, CDR1 is MRHNA and CDR2 SNTAGT. The CDR3 DNA follows: TGTGCCAGCAGTGACGGACTAGCGGGGGGGCCAGATACGCAGTATTTT. Its protein product is CASSDGLAGGPDTQYF.

The V and J genes are TRBV29-1 and TRBJ2-3; 11 positions match TRBD2. The germline V gene has CDR1 SQVTM and CDR2 ANQGSEA. V was pared by 6 bases and J by 11 bases, with 7 bases of the junction left unmatched. CDR3 length equals 12 residues. As DNA, the CDR3 is TGCAGCGTCTTGACTAGCGGGGAGATGCAGTATTTT. This translates into CSVLTSGEMQYF.

The gene calls are TRBV9 and TRBJ1-2, with 9 bases fitting TRBD1. V lost 2 bases and J lost 4; bases outside the gene matches: 9. The germline V gene encodes CDR1 SGDLS and CDR2 YYNGEE. This CDR3 spans 16 amino acids. The CDR3 sequence: CASSVSRKQGAYGYTF. DNA of the CDR3: TGTGCCAGCAGCGTTTCCAGAAAACAGGGGGCCTATGGCTACACCTTC. Supplemented by reference TRBV9 and TRBJ1-2, the full variable domain reads DSGVTQTPKHLITATGQRVTLRCSPRSGDLSVYWYQQSLDQGLQFLIQYYNGEERAKGNILERFSAQQFPDLHSELNLSSLELGDSALYFCASSVSRKQGAYGYTFGSGTRLTVV.

This clone was counted only a few times. V and J are TRBV27 and TRBJ1-2; tentative D call: TRBD1 (5 bases). The length of the CDR3 is 13 residues. Germline assignment: CDR1 MNHEY and CDR2 SMNVEV (reference sequence). V was clipped by 2 bases and J by 6 bases, with 10 bases between them. The CDR3 DNA reads as TGTGCCAGCAGTTTACAGGGATTCGATGGCTACACCTTC. Residues: CASSLQGFDGYTF.

The chain joins TRBV27 to TRBJ1-6, with 8 bases matching TRBD1. The CDR3 sequence is 20 residues long. Germline V gives CDR1 MNHEY, CDR2 SMNVEV (reference sequence). With 1 base clipped from V and 6 bases from J, the junction kept 17 bases outside the gene matches. The CDR3 DNA reads TGTGCCAGCAGTTTATTCCACCCCTTTGACAGGGGACATACTAATTCACCCCTCCACTTT. It specifies CASSLFHPFDRGHTNSPLHF.

The chain joins TRBV4-1 to TRBJ2-7; a possible D gene is TRBD1 (6 bases). The V end lost 4 bases, the J end lost 3 bases, and 10 bases lay between the germline ends. The CDR3 consists of 13 residues. Germline CDR1 and CDR2: MGHRA and YSYEKL. The CDR3 region has the DNA TGCGCCAGCAGCCGGGGGCTGAACTACGAGCAGTACTTC. Translated, it gives CASSRGLNYEQYF.

The V call is TRBV19, the J call TRBJ1-5; 10 bases line up with TRBD1. CDR3 length equals 14 residues. Per the germline V gene, CDR1 is LNHDA and CDR2 is SQIVND (reference sequence). J was trimmed by 0 bases and V by 10 bases; bases with no gene match: 3. DNA of the CDR3: TGTGCCACTGGGACAGGGGATAGCAATCAGCCCCAGCATTTT. Translating it yields CATGTGDSNQPQHF.

The chain uses TRBV6-6 and TRBJ1-2; D may be TRBD1 (6 bases). CDR3 length: 15 residues. Germline CDR1 MNHNY, CDR2 SVGAGI (reference sequence). V was shortened by 7 bases and J by 6 bases, with 21 bases between the two germline ends. CDR3 residues: CASTNYPGDVDGYTF. As DNA, the CDR3 is TGTGCCAGCACCAATTACCCAGGGGATGTCGATGGCTACACCTTC.

Written as DNA, the CDR3 is TGTGCCAGCAGCTTAGGTCCAGGGGGCGACTATGGCTACACCTTC. Residues: CASSLGPGGDYGYTF. V usage is TRBV7-9 and J usage is TRBJ1-2; 8 nucleotides agree with TRBD1. The germline gives CDR1 SEHNR, CDR2 FQNEAQ (reference sequence). Trimming cost V 1 base and J 3 bases; bases outside gene matches: 4. This CDR3 has 15 residues.

The CDR3 DNA sequence: TGTGCCAGCAGCGATTCAGGACACCCGAACACTGAAGCTTTCTTT. Translated, it gives CASSDSGHPNTEAFF. This rearrangement joins TRBV9 to TRBJ1-1; a weak D match, TRBD1 (5 bases). Germline CDR1 SGDLS, CDR2 YYNGEE. The CDR3 is 15 amino acids. The V and J ends lost 3 bases and 1 base respectively, with 13 bases between them.

The chain carries TRBV27 and TRBJ1-2; 11 bases match TRBD1. Trimming cost V 6 bases and J 11 bases; bases outside gene matches: 5. Germline CDR1 and CDR2: MNHEY and SMNVEV (reference sequence). The CDR3 runs 12 residues. Written as DNA, the CDR3 is TGTGCCAGCAGCCGGGACAGGGGGATATACACCTTC. It encodes CASSRDRGIYTF.

The V call is TRBV27, the J call TRBJ2-3; a possible D gene is TRBD2 (5 bases). V was trimmed by 5 bases and J by 9 bases, leaving 24 bases between them. The CDR3 is 16 residues long. Germline values: CDR1 MNHEY, CDR2 SMNVEV (reference sequence). CDR3 nucleotides: TGTGCCAGCAGTACCCCCTCCCGGACTCCACTGAGGACGCAGTATTTT. Translated, it gives CASSTPSRTPLRTQYF.

The V call is TRBV9, the J call TRBJ1-3; 9 nucleotides agree with TRBD1. This CDR3 contains 16 residues. The trim removed 3 bases at V and 0 bases at J, leaving 4 bases unmatched. Germline assignment: CDR1 SGDLS and CDR2 YYNGEE. This chain's CDR3 is CASSGGTGTSGNTIYF. CDR3 coding DNA: TGTGCCAGCAGCGGAGGGACAGGGACCTCTGGAAACACCATATATTTT.

Here the CDR3 DNA reads TGTGCCAGCAGCCCTCGAGGACAGGGGGCTTACGAGCAGTACTTC. Residues: CASSPRGQGAYEQYF. The rearrangement links TRBV7-6 to TRBJ2-7; TRBD1 matches 11 bases. The length of the CDR3 is 15 residues. Trimming took 5 bases from V and 4 from J; bases not matched to a gene: 7. Per germline, CDR1 SGHVS and CDR2 FNYEAQ.

The rearrangement uses TRBV4-1 and TRBJ2-7; TRBD1 might be the D (5 bases). The CDR3 is made up of 14 amino acids. CDR1 is MGHRA, CDR2 YSYEKL, per germline. V lost 1 base and J lost 5, with 12 bases in between. In nucleotides, the CDR3 is TGCGCCAGCAGCCAAGGTGGGCAGGGCGACGAGCAGTACTTC. Its translation: CASSQGGQGDEQYF.

The chain combines TRBV29-1 with TRBJ1-2; D is ambiguous. CDR3 size: 14 residues. From germline, CDR1 is SQVTM and CDR2 ANQGSEA. V dropped 2 bases and J dropped 4 bases, with 14 bases sitting between them. The CDR3: CSVEPRLEPYGYTF. DNA for the CDR3: TGCAGCGTTGAACCTCGGTTGGAGCCCTATGGCTACACCTTC.

The gene calls are TRBV13 and TRBJ1-2; D is undetermined. CDR1 and CDR2 from the germline V gene are PRHDT and FYEKMQ (reference sequence). V was clipped by 3 bases and J by 8 bases, with 19 bases between them. This CDR3 has 15 residues. CDR3 region: CASSLNRAGSMGYTF. CDR3 DNA: TGTGCCAGCAGCTTGAATCGGGCGGGGTCAATGGGCTACACCTTC. Variable domain in full (rest from reference TRBV13 and TRBJ1-2): AAGVIQSPRHLIKEKRETATLKCYPIPRHDTVYWYQQGPGQDPQFLISFYEKMQSDKGSIPDRFSAQQFSDYHSELNMSSLELGDSALYFCASSLNRAGSMGYTFGSGTRLTVV.

V gene TRBV5-5 combines with J gene TRBJ1-2; D might be TRBD1 (6 bases). The CDR3 is 14 residues long. Per germline, CDR1 SGHKS and CDR2 YYEKEE (reference sequence). V was trimmed by 4 bases and J by 10 bases, leaving 20 bases between them. The CDR3 nucleotides are TGTGCCAGCAGCCGTGCACAGGGAACCCTATACTACACCTTC. Encoded protein: CASSRAQGTLYYTF.

The genes are TRBV7-6 and TRBJ1-4, with D unresolved. The CDR3 is 15 amino acids. CDR1 and CDR2 (germline): SGHVS, FNYEAQ. The V gene lost 1 base and the J gene lost 7 bases, with 13 bases spanning the gap. The CDR3 here is CASSLGPAGGEKLFF. CDR3 in DNA: TGTGCCAGCAGCTTAGGGCCGGCAGGAGGTGAAAAACTGTTTTTT.

The V call is TRBV9, the J call TRBJ1-2, with D perhaps TRBD1 (5 bases). V lost 0 bases and J lost 7, with 13 bases in between. Germline V gene sequence: CDR1 SGDLS, CDR2 YYNGEE. The CDR3 covers 14 residues. The DNA of the CDR3 is TGTGCCAGCAGCGTAGATGGGGGGACCGCTGGCTACACCTTC. Residues: CASSVDGGTAGYTF.

The chain combines TRBV6-4 with TRBJ2-2, with 10 bases matching TRBD1. This CDR3 has 14 amino acids. Germline lookup yields CDR1 MRHNA and CDR2 SNTAGT. Trimming at V came to 2 bases and at J to 6 bases, leaving 0 bases not matched to a gene. The CDR3 sequence: CASSDGQGAGELFF. The CDR3 region has the DNA TGTGCCAGCAGTGACGGACAGGGGGCCGGGGAGCTGTTTTTT.

The rearrangement joins TRBV4-1 to TRBJ2-3, with 12 positions matching TRBD2. J was trimmed by 5 bases and V by 1 base; bases with no gene match: 1. Germline V gene data show CDR1 as MGHRA and CDR2 as YSYEKL. The CDR3 spans 15 residues. CDR3 nucleotides: TGCGCCAGCAGCCAAGGGACTAGCGGGGTAGATACGCAGTATTTT. Translating it yields CASSQGTSGVDTQYF.

The V gene is TRBV6-5, the J gene TRBJ1-1; TRBD1 matches 9 bases. Unmatched junction bases numbered 4, after V lost 0 bases and J lost 5 bases. CDR3 length: 15 residues. Germline CDR1 reads MNHEY; CDR2 reads SVGAGI. CDR3 amino acids: CASSYSGTGTTEAFF. The CDR3 coding sequence is TGTGCCAGCAGTTACTCCGGGACAGGGACAACTGAAGCTTTCTTT.

This sequence joins TRBV7-2 and TRBJ2-7; TRBD1 aligns across 9 bases. The J segment lost 4 bases and the V segment lost 5 bases, leaving 6 bases of the junction unmatched. The germline V gene has CDR1 SGHTA and CDR2 FQGNSA. CDR3 length: 14 residues. CDR3 in amino acids: CASSPGQGRYEQYF. In DNA form, the CDR3 reads TGTGCCAGCAGCCCAGGACAGGGGAGGTACGAGCAGTACTTC.

The chain uses TRBV7-2 and TRBJ2-2; no clear D gene. The CDR3 has 15 amino acids. Trimming removed 1 base from V and 3 bases from J, with 9 bases in between. Germline assignment: CDR1 SGHTA and CDR2 FQGNSA. This chain's CDR3 is CASSLEVSDTGELFF. The CDR3 nucleotides are TGTGCCAGCAGCTTAGAGGTCAGCGACACCGGGGAGCTGTTTTTT.

This chain uses TRBV12-5 with TRBJ2-3, with unresolved D. V was cut by 6 bases and J by 0 bases, with 7 bases left in between. The germline CDR1 and CDR2 sequences are LGHNT and FRNRAP. The CDR3 consists of 13 residues. In nucleotides, the CDR3 is TGTGCTAGTGGATACGGGAGCACAGATACGCAGTATTTT. Its protein product is CASGYGSTDTQYF.

The chain is built from TRBV19 and TRBJ2-1; TRBD2 aligns across 8 bases. V lost 6 bases and J lost 7; bases outside the gene matches: 5. Germline V lookup: CDR1 LNHDA, CDR2 SQIVND (reference sequence). CDR3 length: 13 amino acids. Here the CDR3 reads CASSRAGGNEQFF. The DNA for the CDR3 is TGTGCCAGTAGCCGTGCGGGGGGAAATGAGCAGTTCTTC.

The genes are TRBV6-1 and TRBJ1-3; TRBD1 might be the D (5 bases). Germline CDR1 MNHNS, CDR2 SASEGT. This CDR3 has 16 amino acids. V was clipped by 0 bases and J by 1 base, with 10 bases between them. The CDR3 is CASSEAPQGSGNTIYF. In DNA form, the CDR3 reads TGTGCCAGCAGTGAAGCGCCTCAGGGATCTGGAAACACCATATATTTT.

This clone was recorded a few times. V and J are TRBV19 and TRBJ2-7; 7 nucleotides match TRBD1. The J segment lost 0 bases and the V segment lost 6 bases, leaving 8 bases of the junction unmatched. Germline CDR1 and CDR2: LNHDA and SQIVND (reference sequence). The CDR3 is made up of 15 amino acids. This CDR3 is CASSASTGSSYEQYF. CDR3 in DNA: TGTGCCAGTAGCGCCTCGACAGGGAGCTCCTACGAGCAGTACTTC.

This clone is categorized as large (0.1 to 1%). This rearrangement joins TRBV4-2 to TRBJ1-2; a weak D match, TRBD1 (5 bases). This CDR3 region has 15 residues. Trimming removed 2 bases at V and 5 bases at J, with 15 bases between. Germline V gives CDR1 LGHNA, CDR2 YNFKEQ. The CDR3 DNA is TGTGCCAGCAGCCAAACGCCGAGACAGAGTTATGGCTACACCTTC. Amino acid sequence: CASSQTPRQSYGYTF.